The clone carrying this TCR beta chain was observed at least ten times. The sample belongs to a study of Graves' ophthalmopathy and Graves' hyperthyroidism. The CDR3 extends over 16 amino acids. Losses at the gene ends were 4 bases for V and 4 bases for J; bases not matched to a gene: 12. Germline values: CDR1 ENHRY, CDR2 SYGVKD. CDR3 regions of TCR beta were amplified from RNA transcripts. The workflow started with a first-round RT-PCR run with HTBI primers and then moved on to a second-round multiplex PCR. One entry per CDR3 protein, called by TCRdb with MiXCR from the multiplex PCR reads. The table has under 800,000 distinct CDR3 sequences, over 20% seen once; the top ten hold around 7%.

This sequence was found in a woman aged 18-35 years with stable Graves' hyperthyroidism. Some clones in this sample may be carry-over from other donors' samples. The chain combines TRBV10-3 with TRBJ2-7; 8 positions match TRBD1. Material: peripheral blood. CDR3 loop: CAISASTGEDQYEQYF. CDR3 nucleotides: TGTGCCATCAGTGCATCGACAGGGGAGGACCAGTACGAGCAGTACTTC.